This T cell receptor (beta chain) was obtained from a study of cytomegalovirus exposure and HLA in healthy donors. Whole-study results and caveats: Most TCR sequences were rare, but some public TCRs occurred in many donors. According to a subsequent analysis, TCR clusters from the first cohort were inclined to appear together in the 110 or so validation repertoires.

With regard to this clone: Its target is unknown.

Trimming took 5 bases from V and 4 from J, leaving 12 bases between them. CDR1 and CDR2 from the germline V gene are LNHNV and YYDKDF (reference sequence). This CDR3 has 14 residues. TCRdb's copy holds only in-frame clones and misses some; the assay was immunoSEQ multiplex PCR. Counted here are 220,000 or so clones, approximately 88% occurring once; the ten biggest clones make up about 14%. V gene TRBV15 combines with J gene TRBJ1-5; possible D gene TRBD1, 5 bases. This receptor was identified in a woman aged 30 to 39 in good health and CMV-seropositive. Material: PBMCs. The CDR3 DNA is TGTGCCACCAGCCTGGACCCAGGGAATCAGCCCCAGCATTTT. This translates into CATSLDPGNQPQHF.